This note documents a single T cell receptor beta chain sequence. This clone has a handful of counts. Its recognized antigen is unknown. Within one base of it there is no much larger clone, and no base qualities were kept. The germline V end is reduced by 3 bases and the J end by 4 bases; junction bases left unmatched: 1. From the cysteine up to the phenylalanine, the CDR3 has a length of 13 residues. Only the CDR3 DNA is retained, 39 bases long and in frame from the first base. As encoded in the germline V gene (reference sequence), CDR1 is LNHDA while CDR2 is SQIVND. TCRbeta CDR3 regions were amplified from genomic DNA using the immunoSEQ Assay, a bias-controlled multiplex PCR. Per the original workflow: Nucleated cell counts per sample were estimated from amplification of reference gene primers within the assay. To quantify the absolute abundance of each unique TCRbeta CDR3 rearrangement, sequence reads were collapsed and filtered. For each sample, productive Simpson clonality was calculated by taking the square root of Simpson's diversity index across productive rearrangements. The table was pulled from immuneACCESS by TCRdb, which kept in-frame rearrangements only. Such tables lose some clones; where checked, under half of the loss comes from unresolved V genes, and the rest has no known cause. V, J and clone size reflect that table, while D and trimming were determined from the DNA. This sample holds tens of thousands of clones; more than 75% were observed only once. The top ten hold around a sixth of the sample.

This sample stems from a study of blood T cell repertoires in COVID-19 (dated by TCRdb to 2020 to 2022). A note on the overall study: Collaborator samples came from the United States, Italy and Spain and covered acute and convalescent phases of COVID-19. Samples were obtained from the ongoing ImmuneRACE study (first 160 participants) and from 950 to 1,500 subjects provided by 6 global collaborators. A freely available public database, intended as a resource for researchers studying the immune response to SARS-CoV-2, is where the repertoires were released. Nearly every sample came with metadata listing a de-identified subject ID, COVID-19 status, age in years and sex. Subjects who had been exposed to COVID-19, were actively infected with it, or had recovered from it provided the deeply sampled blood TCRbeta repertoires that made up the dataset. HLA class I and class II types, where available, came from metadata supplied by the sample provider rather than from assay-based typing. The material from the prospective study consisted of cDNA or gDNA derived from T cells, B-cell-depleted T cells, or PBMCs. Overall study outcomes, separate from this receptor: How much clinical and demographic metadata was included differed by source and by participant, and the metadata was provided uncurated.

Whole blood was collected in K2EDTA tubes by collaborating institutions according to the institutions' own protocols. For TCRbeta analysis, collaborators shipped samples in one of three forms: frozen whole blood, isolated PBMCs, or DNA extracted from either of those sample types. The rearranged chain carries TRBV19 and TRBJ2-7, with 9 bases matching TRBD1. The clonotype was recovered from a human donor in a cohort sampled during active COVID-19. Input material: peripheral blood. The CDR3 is CASSIGTGYEQYF. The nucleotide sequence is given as TGTGCCAGTAGTATCGGGACAGGGTACGAGCAGTACTTC.